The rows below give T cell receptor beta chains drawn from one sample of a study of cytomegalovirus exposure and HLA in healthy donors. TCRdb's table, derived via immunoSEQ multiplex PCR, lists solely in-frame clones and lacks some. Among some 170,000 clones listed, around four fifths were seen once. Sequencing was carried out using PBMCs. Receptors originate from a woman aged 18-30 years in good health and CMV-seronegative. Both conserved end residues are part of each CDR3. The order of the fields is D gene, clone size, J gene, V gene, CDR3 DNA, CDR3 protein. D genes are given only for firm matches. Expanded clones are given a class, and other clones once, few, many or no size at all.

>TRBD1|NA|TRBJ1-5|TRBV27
TGTGCCAGCAGTTCAAATTACGGACAGGGGGCGCGTCAGCCCCAGCATTTT
CASSSNYGQGARQPQHF
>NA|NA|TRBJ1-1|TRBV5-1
TGCGCCAGCAGCTTGGGAGACAAGCAGTTGAACACTGAAGCTTTCTTT
CASSLGDKQLNTEAFF
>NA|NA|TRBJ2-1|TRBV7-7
TGTGCCAGCAGCTCCGTTCGAGGGGGGGCTCAGTTCTTC
CASSSVRGGAQFF
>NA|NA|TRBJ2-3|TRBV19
TGTGCCAGTAGTCGGCTAGTCGGCACAGATACGCAGTATTTT
CASSRLVGTDTQYF
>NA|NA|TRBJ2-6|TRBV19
TGTGCCAGTAGTCCCCAACTTCTCTCTGGGGCCAACGTCCTGACTTTC
CASSPQLLSGANVLTF
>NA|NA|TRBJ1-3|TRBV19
TGTGCCAGTGGGGGGGGAGCCTACTCTGGAAACACCATATATTTT
CASGGGAYSGNTIYF
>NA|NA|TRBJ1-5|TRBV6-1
TGTGCCAGCAGTGGGCAGGGTGGCAATCAGCCCCAGCATTTT
CASSGQGGNQPQHF
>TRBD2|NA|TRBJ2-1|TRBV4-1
TGCGCCAGCAGCCAACCTCAGCGGGGCCCATACAATGAGCAGTTCTTC
CASSQPQRGPYNEQFF
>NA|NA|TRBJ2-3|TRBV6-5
TGTGCCAGCAGTTACTTTATCGGCACAGATACGCAGTATTTT
CASSYFIGTDTQYF
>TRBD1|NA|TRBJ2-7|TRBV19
TGTGCCAGTAGTATGCCAGGGGGCTCGACCTACGAGCAGTACTTC
CASSMPGGSTYEQYF
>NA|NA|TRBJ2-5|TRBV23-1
TGCGCCAGCAGTCAATCGGTCAGGGTAGTCCAAGAGACCCAGTACTTC
CASSQSVRVVQETQYF
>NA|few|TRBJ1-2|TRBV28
TGTGCCAGCAGTTTAGACCCCAGCGGGAGATACGGCTACACCTTC
CASSLDPSGRYGYTF
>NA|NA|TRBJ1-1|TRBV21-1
TGTGCCAGCACCCGACCGAAAAACCGGGACAGGGTATCCCCTTTT
CASTRPKNRDRVSPF
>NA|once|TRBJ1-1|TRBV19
TGTGCCAGTAGTATTGACAGGATTGGGCCCACTGAAGCTTTCTTT
CASSIDRIGPTEAFF
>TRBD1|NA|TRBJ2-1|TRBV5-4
TGTGCCAGCAGCGGGGCGGGCAGGGGGCGTTACAATGAGCAGTTCTTC
CASSGAGRGRYNEQFF
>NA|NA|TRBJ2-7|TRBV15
TGTGCCACCAGCAGAGGAGCCCGGGACTACGAGCAGTACTTC
CATSRGARDYEQYF
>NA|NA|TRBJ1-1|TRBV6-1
TGTGCCAGCAGTGAAGTGGCGGCCACTGAAGCTTTCTTT
CASSEVAATEAFF
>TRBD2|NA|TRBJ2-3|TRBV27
TGTGCCAGCAGCCCTTCTATAGCGGGGGCGCGTACGCAGTATTTT
CASSPSIAGARTQYF
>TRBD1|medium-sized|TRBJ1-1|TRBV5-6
TGTGCCAGCAGCTCCGAACAGGGGGCGAACACTGAAGCTTTCTTT
CASSSEQGANTEAFF
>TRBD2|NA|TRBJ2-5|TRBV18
TGTGCCAGCTCACCGACTAGCGGACTGCCGGAGACCCAGTACTTC
CASSPTSGLPETQYF
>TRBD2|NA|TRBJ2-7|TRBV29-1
TGCAGCGTTGATCCGGACGGCGGGGGGGAGCAGTACTTC
CSVDPDGGGEQYF
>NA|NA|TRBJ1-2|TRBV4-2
TGTGCCAGCAGCCAAGATATCACCGGGGGTTTCTATGGCTACACCTTC
CASSQDITGGFYGYTF
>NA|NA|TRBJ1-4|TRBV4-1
TGCGCCAGCAGCCAAGCTCCAGGCGCACTGCCCATAAGTGAAAAACTGTTTTTT
CASSQAPGALPISEKLFF
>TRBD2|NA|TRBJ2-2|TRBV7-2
TGTGCCAGCAGCTTAAGACTAGCTTCCACCGGGGAGCTGTTTTTT
CASSLRLASTGELFF
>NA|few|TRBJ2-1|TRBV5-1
TGCGCCAGCAGTCGCGGACAGCTATCCTCCTACAATGAGCAGTTCTTC
CASSRGQLSSYNEQFF
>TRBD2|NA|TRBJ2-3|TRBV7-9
TGTGCCAGCAGCTTAGGGCTAGCGGTGCGGGGAGATACGCAGTATTTT
CASSLGLAVRGDTQYF
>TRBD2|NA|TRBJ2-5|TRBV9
TGTGCCAGCAGCGTAAGGGGACTAGCGGGAAGGGAGACCCAGTACTTC
CASSVRGLAGRETQYF
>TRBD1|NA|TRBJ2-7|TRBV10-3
TGTGCCATCAGCAGCCTTCCGGGACAGGGCTACGAGCAGTACTTC
CAISSLPGQGYEQYF
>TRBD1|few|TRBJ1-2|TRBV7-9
TGTGCCAGCAGCTTATCAGGACAGGGCGCTAACTATGGCTACACCTTC
CASSLSGQGANYGYTF
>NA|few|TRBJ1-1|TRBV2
TGTGCCAGCACCAAAAGGGGTTTCGACACTGAAGCTTTCTTT
CASTKRGFDTEAFF
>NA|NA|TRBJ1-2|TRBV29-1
TGCAGCGTTATAGCAGGGGCTAACTATGGCTACACCTTC
CSVIAGANYGYTF
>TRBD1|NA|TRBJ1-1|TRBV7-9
TGTGCCAGCAGCTTAGATCCAGGGGGTGCTGAAGCTTTCTTT
CASSLDPGGAEAFF
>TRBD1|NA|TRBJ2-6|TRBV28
TGTGCCAGCTGGGACAGCCGCTCTGGGGCCAACGTCCTGACTTTC
CASWDSRSGANVLTF
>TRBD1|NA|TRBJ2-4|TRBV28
TGTGCCAGCAGTTCGCCGGGACAGGGCCCGGAGATTCAGTACTTC
CASSSPGQGPEIQYF
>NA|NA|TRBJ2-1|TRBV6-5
TGTGCCAGCAGCTCCGACTACCTCCTGGTGGATGAGCAGTTCTTC
CASSSDYLLVDEQFF
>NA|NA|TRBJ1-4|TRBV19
TGTGCCAGCAATCAGGGGTCGACTAATGAAAAACTGTTTTTT
CASNQGSTNEKLFF
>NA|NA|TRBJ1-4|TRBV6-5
TGTGCCAGCAGTTTGGACAGCGCAACTAATGAAAAACTGTTTTTT
CASSLDSATNEKLFF
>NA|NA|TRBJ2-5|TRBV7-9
TGTGCCAGCAGCTTTAGCGGCCAAGAGACCCAGTACTTC
CASSFSGQETQYF
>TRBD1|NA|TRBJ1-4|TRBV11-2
TGTGCCAGCAGCCCCCTCGGGACAGGGGATAATGAAAAACTGTTTTTT
CASSPLGTGDNEKLFF
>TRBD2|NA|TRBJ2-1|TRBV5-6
TGTGCCAGCAGCGCCCGACCTAGCGGGAGGGCCTTATTCAATGAGCAGTTCTTC
CASSARPSGRALFNEQFF
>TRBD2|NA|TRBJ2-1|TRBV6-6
TGTGCCAGCAGTTGGACTAGCGGGGTCTACAATGAGCAGTTCTTC
CASSWTSGVYNEQFF
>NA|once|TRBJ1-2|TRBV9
TGTGCCAGCAGCACACAGGCCTATGGCTACACCTTC
CASSTQAYGYTF
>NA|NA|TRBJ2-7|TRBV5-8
TGTGCCAGCAGTCGACAGGGAGGCTCCTACGAGCAGTACTTC
CASSRQGGSYEQYF
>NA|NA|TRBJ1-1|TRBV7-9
TGTTCCAGCAGCCTAGTCCGGCCCAGGGGCAATTCGGGAGCTTTCTTT
CSSSLVRPRGNSGAFF
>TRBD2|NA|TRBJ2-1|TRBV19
TGTGCCAGTAGTATCCGGGCTAGCGGGGCATACAATGAGCAGTTCTTC
CASSIRASGAYNEQFF
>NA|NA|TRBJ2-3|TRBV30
TGTGCCTGGAGTCCAAGTCCGGGGAGTCCAGATACGCAGTATTTT
CAWSPSPGSPDTQYF
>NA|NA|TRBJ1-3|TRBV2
TGTGCCAGCTCCCCAGGGCGATACTCTGGAAACACCATATATTTT
CASSPGRYSGNTIYF
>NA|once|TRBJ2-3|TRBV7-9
TGTGCCAGCAGCTTAAACTCCAGGCCAAAGCAGTATTTT
CASSLNSRPKQYF
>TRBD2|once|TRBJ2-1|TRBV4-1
TGCGCCAGCAGCCACCCAGGACTAGCGCGGGATGGGCAGTTCTTC
CASSHPGLARDGQFF
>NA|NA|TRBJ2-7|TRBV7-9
TGTGCCAGCAGCCGTGCGGTAGGGGGTATCGCCTACGAGCAGTACTTC
CASSRAVGGIAYEQYF
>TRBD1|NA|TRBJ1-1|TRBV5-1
TGCGCCAGCAGCTGGGGGACAGGGCAGGATGAAGCTTTCTTT
CASSWGTGQDEAFF
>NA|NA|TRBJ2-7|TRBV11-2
TGTGCCAGCAGCTTAGTCAGCGGGTTCTCCTACGAGCAGTACTTC
CASSLVSGFSYEQYF
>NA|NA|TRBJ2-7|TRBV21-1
TGTGCCAGCAGCAACGCAGGGTTTCACGAGCAGTACTTC
CASSNAGFHEQYF
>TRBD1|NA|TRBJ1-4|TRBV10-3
TGTGCCATCAGAAACGACAGGGTGCCCAATGAAAAACTGTTTTTT
CAIRNDRVPNEKLFF
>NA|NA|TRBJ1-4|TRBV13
TGTGCCAGCAGCCTATCAAGGGGGTCTGCAACTAATGAAAAACTGTTTTTT
CASSLSRGSATNEKLFF
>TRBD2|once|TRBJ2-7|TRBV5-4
TGTGCCAGCAGCTTGAGTTCCCTAGCGGGGGTGTCCTACGAGCAGTACTTC
CASSLSSLAGVSYEQYF
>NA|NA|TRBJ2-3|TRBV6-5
TGTGCCAGCAGTTCCCTCGGACTGCGGCAAGTGGATACGCAGTATTTT
CASSSLGLRQVDTQYF
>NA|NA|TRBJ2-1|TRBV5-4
TGTGCCAGCAGGCCCCACCTTGTAGATGAGCAGTTCTTC
CASRPHLVDEQFF
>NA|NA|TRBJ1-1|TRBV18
TGTGCCAGCTCACCCACAGAGCCTGAAGCTTTCTTT
CASSPTEPEAFF
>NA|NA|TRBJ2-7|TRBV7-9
TGTTCCAGCAGCGCCCCGGGACACCTTTTACCGTACGAGCAGTACTTC
CSSSAPGHLLPYEQYF